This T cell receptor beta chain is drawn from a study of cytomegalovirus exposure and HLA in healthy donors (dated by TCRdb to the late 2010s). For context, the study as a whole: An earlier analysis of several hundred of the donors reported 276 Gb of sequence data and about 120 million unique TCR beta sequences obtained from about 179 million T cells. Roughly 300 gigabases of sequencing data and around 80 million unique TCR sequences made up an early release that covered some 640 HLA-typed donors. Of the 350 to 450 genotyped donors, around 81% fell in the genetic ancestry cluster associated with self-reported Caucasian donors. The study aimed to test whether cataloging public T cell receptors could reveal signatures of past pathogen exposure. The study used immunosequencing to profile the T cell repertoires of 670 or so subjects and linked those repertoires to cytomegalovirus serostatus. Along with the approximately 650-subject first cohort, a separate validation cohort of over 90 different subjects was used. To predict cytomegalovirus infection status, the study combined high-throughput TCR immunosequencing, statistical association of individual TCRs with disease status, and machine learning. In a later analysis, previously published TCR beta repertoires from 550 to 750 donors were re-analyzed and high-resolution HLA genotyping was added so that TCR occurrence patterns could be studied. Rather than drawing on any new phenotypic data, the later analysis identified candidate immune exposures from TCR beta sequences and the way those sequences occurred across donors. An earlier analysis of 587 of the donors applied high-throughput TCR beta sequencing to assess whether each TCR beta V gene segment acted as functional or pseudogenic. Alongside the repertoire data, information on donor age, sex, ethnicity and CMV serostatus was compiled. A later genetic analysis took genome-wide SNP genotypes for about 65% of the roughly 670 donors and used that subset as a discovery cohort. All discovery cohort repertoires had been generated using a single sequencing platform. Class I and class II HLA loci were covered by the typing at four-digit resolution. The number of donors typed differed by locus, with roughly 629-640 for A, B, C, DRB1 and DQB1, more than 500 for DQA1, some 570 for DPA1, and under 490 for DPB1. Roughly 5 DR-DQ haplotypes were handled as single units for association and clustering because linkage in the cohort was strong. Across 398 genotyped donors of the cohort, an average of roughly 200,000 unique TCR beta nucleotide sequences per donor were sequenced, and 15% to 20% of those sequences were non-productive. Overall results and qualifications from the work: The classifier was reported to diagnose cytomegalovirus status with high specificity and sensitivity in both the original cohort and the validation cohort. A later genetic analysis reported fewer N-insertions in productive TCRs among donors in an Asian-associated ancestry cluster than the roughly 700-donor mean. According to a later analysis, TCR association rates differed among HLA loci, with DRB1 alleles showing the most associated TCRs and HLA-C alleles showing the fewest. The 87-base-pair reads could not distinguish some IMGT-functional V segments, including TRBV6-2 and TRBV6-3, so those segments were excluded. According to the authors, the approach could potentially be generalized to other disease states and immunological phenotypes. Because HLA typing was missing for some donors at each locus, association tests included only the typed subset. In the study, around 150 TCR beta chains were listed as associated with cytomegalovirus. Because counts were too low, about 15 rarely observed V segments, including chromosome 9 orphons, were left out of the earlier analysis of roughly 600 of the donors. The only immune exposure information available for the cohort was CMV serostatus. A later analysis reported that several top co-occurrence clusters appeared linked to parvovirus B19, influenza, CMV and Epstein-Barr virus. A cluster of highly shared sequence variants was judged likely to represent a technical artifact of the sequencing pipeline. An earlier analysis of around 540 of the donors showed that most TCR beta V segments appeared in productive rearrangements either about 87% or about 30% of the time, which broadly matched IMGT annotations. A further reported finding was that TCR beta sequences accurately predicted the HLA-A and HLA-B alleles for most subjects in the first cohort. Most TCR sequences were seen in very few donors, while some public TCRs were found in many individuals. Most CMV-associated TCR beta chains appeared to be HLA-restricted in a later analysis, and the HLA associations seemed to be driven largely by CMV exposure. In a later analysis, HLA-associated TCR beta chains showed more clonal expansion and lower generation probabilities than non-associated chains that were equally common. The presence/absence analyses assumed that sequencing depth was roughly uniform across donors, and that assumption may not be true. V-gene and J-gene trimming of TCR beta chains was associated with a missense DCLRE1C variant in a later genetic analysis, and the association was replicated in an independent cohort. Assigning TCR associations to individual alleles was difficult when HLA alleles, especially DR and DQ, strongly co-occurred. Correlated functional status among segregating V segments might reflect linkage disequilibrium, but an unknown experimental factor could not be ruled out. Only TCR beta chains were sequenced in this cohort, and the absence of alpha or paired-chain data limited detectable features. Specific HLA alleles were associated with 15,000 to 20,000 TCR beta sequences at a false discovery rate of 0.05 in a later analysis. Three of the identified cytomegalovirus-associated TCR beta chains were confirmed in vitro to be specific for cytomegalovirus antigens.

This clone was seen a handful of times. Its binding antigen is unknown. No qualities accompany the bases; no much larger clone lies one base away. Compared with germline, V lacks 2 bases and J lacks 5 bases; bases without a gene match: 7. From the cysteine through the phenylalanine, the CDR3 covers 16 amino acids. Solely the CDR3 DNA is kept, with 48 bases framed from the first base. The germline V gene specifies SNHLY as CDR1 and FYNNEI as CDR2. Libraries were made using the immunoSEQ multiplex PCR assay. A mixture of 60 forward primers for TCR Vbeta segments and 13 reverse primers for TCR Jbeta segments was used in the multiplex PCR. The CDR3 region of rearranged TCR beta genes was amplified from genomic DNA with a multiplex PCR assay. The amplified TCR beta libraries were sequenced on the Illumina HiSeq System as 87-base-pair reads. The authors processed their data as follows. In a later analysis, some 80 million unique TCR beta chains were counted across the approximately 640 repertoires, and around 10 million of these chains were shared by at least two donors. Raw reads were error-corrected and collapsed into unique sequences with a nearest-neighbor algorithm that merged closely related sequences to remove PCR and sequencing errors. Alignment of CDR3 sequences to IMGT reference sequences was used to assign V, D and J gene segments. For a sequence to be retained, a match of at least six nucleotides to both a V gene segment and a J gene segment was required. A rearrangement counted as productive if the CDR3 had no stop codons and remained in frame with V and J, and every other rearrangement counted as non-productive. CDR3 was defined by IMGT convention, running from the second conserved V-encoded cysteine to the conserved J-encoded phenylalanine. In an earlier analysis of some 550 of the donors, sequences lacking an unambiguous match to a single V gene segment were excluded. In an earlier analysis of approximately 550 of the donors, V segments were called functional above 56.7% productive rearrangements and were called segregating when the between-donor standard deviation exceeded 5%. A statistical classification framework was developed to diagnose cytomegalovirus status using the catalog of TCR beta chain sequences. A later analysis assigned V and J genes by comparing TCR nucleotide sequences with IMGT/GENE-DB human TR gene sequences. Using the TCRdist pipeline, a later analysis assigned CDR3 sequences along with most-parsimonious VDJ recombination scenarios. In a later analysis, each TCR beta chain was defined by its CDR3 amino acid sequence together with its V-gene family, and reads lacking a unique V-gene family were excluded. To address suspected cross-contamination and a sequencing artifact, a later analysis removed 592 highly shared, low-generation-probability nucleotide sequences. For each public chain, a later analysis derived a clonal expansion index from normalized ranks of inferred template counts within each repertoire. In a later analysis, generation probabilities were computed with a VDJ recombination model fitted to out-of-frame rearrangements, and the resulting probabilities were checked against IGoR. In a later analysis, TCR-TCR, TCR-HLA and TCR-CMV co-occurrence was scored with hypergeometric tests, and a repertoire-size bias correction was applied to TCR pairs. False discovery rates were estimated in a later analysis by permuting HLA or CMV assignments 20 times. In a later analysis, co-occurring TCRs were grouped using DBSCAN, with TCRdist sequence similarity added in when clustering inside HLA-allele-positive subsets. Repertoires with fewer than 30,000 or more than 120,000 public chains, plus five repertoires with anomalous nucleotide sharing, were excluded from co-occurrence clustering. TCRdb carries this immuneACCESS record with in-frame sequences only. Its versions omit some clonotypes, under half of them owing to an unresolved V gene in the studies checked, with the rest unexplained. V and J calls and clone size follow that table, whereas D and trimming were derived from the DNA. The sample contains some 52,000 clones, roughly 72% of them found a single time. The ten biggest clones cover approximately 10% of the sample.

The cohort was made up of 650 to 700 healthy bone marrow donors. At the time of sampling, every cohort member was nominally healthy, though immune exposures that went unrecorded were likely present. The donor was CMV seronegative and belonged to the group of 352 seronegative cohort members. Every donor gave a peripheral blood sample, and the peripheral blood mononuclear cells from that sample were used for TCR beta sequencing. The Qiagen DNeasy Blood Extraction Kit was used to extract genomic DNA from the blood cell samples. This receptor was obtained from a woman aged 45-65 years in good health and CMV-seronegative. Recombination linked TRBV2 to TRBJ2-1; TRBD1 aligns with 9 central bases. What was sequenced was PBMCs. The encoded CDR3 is CASSESRGQGHNEQFF. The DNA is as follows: TGTGCCAGCAGTGAATCACGGGGACAGGGCCACAATGAGCAGTTCTTC.